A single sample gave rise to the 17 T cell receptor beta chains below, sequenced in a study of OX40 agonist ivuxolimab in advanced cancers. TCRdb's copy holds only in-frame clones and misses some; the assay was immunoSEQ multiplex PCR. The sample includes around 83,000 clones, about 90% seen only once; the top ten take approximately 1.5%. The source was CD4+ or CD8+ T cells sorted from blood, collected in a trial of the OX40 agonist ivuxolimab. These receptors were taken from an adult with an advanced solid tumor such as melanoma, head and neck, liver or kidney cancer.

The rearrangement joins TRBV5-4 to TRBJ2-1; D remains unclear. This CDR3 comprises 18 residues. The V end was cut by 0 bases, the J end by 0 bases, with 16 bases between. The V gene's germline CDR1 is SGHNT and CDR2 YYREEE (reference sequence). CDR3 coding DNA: TGTGCCAGCAGCTTGGCTGTCAGCCCCGTTGTCTCCTACAATGAGCAGTTCTTC. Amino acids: CASSLAVSPVVSYNEQFF.

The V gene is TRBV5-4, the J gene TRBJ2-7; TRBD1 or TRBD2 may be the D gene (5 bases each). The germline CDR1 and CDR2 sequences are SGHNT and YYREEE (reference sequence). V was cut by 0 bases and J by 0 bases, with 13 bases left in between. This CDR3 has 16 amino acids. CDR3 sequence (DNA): TGTGCCAGCAGCTTGGCCTTTGGGACGGTCTCCTACGAGCAGTACTTC. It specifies CASSLAFGTVSYEQYF. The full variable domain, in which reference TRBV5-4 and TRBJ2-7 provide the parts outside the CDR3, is ETGVTQSPTHLIKTRGQQVTLRCSSQSGHNTVSWYQQALGQGPQFIFQYYREEENGRGNFPPRFSGLQFPNYSSELNVNALELDDSALYLCASSLAFGTVSYEQYFGPGTRLTVT.

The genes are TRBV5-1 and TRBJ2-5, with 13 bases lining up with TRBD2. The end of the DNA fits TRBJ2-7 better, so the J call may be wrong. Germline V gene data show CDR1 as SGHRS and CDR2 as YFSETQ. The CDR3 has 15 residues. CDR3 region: CASSYELAGGHEQYF. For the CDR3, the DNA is TGCGCCAGCAGCTATGAACTAGCGGGAGGGCACGAGCAGTACTTC.

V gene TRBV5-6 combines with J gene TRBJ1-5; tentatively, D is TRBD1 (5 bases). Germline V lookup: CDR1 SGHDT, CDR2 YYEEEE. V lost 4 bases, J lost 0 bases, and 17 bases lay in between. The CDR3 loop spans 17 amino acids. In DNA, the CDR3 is TGTGCCAGCAGCGTTGGGACGGTCGCTTATAGCAATCAGCCCCAGCATTTT. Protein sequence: CASSVGTVAYSNQPQHF.

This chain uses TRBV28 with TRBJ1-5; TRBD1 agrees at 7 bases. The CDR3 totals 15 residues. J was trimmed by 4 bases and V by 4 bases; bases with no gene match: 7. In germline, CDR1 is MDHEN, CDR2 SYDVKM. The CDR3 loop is CASSSPQTGNQPQHF. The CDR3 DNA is TGTGCCAGCAGTTCACCCCAGACAGGGAATCAGCCCCAGCATTTT.

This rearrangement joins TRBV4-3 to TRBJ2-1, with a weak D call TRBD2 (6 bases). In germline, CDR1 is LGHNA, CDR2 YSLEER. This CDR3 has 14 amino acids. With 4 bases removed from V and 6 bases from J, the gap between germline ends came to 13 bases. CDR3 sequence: CASSLGLSGNEQFF. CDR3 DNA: TGCGCCAGCAGCCTTGGACTAAGTGGCAATGAGCAGTTCTTC.

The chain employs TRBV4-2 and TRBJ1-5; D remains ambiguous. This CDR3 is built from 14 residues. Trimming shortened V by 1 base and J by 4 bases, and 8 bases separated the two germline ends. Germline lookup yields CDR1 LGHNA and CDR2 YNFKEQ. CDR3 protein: CASSQGQENQPQHF. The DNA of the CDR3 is TGTGCCAGCAGCCAAGGGCAGGAGAATCAGCCCCAGCATTTT.

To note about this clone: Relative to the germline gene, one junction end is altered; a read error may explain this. As DNA, the CDR3 is TGTGCTAGCAGCCTAGGGACAGCTGGAAACACCATATATTTT. The encoded protein is CASSLGTAGNTIYF. The chain is built from TRBV7-7 and TRBJ1-3; TRBD1 matches 7 bases. The germline CDR1 and CDR2 sequences are SSHAT and FNYEAQ (reference sequence). This CDR3 is 14 amino acids long.

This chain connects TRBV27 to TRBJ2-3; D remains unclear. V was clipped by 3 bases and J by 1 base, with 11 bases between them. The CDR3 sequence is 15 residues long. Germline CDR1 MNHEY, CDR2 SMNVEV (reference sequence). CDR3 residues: CASSFSGDGTDTQYF. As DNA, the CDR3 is TGTGCCAGCAGTTTTAGTGGAGACGGCACAGATACGCAGTATTTT.

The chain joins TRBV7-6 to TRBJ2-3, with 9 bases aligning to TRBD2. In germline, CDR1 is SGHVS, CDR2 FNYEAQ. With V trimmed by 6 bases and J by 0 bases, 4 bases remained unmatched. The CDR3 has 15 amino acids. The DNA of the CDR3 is TGTGCCAGCAGTCGTAGCGGGAGTAGCACAGATACGCAGTATTTT. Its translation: CASSRSGSSTDTQYF.

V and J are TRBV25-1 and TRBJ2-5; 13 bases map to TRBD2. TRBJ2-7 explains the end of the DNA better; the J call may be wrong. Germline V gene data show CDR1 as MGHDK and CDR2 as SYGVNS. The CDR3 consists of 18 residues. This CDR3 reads CASSEFGLAGANRYEQYF. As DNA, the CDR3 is TGTGCCAGCAGTGAGTTCGGACTAGCGGGAGCGAATCGGTACGAGCAGTACTTC.

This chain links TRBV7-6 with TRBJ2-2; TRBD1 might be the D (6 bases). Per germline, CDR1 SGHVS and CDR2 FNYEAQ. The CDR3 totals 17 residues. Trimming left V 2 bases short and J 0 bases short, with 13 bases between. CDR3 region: CASSLQAGQTNTGELFF. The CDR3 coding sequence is TGTGCCAGCAGCTTACAGGCAGGACAGACGAACACCGGGGAGCTGTTTTTT.

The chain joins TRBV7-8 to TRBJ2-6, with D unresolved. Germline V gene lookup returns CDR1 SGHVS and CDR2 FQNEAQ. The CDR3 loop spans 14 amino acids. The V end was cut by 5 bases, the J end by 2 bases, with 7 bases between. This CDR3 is CASSPGPGANVLTF. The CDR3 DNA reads TGTGCCAGCAGCCCGGGCCCTGGGGCCAACGTCCTGACTTTC. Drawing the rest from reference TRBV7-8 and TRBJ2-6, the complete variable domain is GAGVSQSPRYKVAKRGQDVALRCDPISGHVSLFWYQQALGQGPEFLTYFQNEAQLDKSGLPSDRFFAERPEGSVSTLKIQRTQQEDSAVYLCASSPGPGANVLTFGAGSRLTVL.

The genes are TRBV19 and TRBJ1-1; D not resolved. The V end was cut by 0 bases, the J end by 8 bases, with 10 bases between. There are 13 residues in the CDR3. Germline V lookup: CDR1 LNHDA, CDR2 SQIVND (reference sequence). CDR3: CASSIDGPSEAFF. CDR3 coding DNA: TGTGCCAGTAGTATAGACGGCCCTTCGGAAGCTTTCTTT.

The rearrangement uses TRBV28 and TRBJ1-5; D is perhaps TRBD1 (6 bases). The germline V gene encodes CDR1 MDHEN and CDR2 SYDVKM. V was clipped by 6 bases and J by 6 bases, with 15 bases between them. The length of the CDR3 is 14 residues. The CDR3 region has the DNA TGTGCCAGCAGCTCCGTGGGGGGGCGTCAGCCCCAGCATTTT. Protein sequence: CASSSVGGRQPQHF.

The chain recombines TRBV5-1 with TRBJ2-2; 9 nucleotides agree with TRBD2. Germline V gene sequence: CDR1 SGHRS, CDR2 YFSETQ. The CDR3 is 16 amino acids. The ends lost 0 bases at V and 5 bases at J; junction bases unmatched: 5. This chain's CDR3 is CASSLGSGGPTGELFF. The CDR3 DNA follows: TGCGCCAGCAGCTTGGGTAGCGGGGGACCTACCGGGGAGCTGTTTTTT.

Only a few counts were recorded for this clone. CDR3 coding DNA: TGTGCCAGCAGTTTACAGGGGGTTAAAGATACGCAGTATTTT. This translates into CASSLQGVKDTQYF. The J gene is TRBJ2-3, the V gene TRBV27; 7 bases agree with TRBD1. The CDR3 has 14 residues. Germline V lookup: CDR1 MNHEY, CDR2 SMNVEV (reference sequence). Unmatched junction bases numbered 4, after V lost 2 bases and J lost 5 bases.